Following are 24 T cell receptor beta chains from one sample sequenced in a study of T-cell reconstitution after alpha-beta-depleted transplantation in children. Unique molecular identifiers were incorporated during preparation of the TCRbeta library. TCRdb reprocessed the PCR reads via MiXCR and lists one record per CDR3 protein. The sample has fewer than 700,000 distinct CDR3 sequences, 10% to 15% seen once; the top ten hold 2% to 2.5%. The sample here was PBMCs, mostly from graft donor cells, taken 360 days after TCRalphabeta/CD19-depleted stem cell transplant. Source of these receptors: a male patient between 10 and 17 years old who had a stem cell transplant for acute myeloid leukemia, so the T cells may come from the graft donor.

J is TRBJ2-1 and V is TRBV20-1; TRBD2 matches 9 bases. The CDR3 is 15 amino acids. The V gene's germline CDR1 is DFQATT and CDR2 SNEGSKA (reference sequence). The J segment lost 4 bases and the V segment lost 1 base, leaving 5 bases of the junction unmatched. CDR3 bases: TGCAGTGCTAGAGGGCAGCGGGAGGCTTACAATGAGCAGTTCTTC. Translation gives CSARGQREAYNEQFF.

The V call is TRBV3-1, the J call TRBJ2-5; possibly TRBD1 for D (6 bases). Germline CDR1 reads LGHDT; CDR2 reads YNNKEL (reference sequence). V dropped 4 bases and J dropped 5 bases, with 20 bases sitting between them. This CDR3 contains 16 residues. The chain's CDR3 is CASSLRDTGRTETQYF. CDR3 sequence (DNA): TGTGCCAGCAGCCTCCGGGACACCGGACGTACGGAGACCCAGTACTTC.

The V and J genes are TRBV27 and TRBJ2-7; the match to TRBD1 covers 7 bases. Germline values: CDR1 MNHEY, CDR2 SMNVEV (reference sequence). V lost 9 bases and J lost 3; bases outside the gene matches: 8. The length of the CDR3 is 13 residues. CDR3: CASKIRDSYEQYF. CDR3 sequence (DNA): TGTGCCAGTAAAATCCGGGACAGCTACGAGCAGTACTTC.

This sequence joins TRBV7-9 and TRBJ2-3; D may be TRBD1 or TRBD2 (5 bases each). The V gene lost 0 bases and the J gene lost 3 bases, with 16 bases spanning the gap. The V gene's germline CDR1 is SEHNR and CDR2 FQNEAQ (reference sequence). There are 17 residues in the CDR3. The CDR3 region is CASSLAGRPHPTDTQYF. The CDR3 region has the DNA TGTGCCAGCAGCTTAGCGGGACGTCCCCATCCAACAGATACGCAGTATTTT.

J is TRBJ2-2 and V is TRBV14; 8 bases line up with TRBD2. CDR1 SGHDN and CDR2 FVKESK come from the germline V gene. CDR3 length: 18 amino acids. Germline trimming cut 3 bases from V and 1 base from J; bases unmatched to any gene: 10. CDR3 sequence reads: CASSQYRGRPRNTGELFF. CDR3 DNA: TGTGCCAGCAGCCAGTATCGCGGGAGGCCGAGGAACACCGGGGAGCTGTTTTTT.

This clonotype came up a few times. V is TRBV6-5 and J is TRBJ1-6; 7 bases line up with TRBD1. With 4 bases clipped from V and 9 bases from J, the junction kept 6 bases outside the gene matches. CDR3 length: 14 residues. Germline V gives CDR1 MNHEY, CDR2 SVGAGI. CDR3 in amino acids: CASSSDRVFSPLHF. The CDR3 nucleotides read TGTGCCAGCAGTTCCGACAGGGTATTTTCACCCCTCCACTTT.

This clonotype was counted ten times or more. The genes are TRBV9 and TRBJ2-3, with D possibly being TRBD1 (7 bases). This CDR3 comprises 15 residues. The germline V and J ends were trimmed by 4 bases and 6 bases, with 18 bases remaining between them. CDR1 is SGDLS and CDR2 is YYNGEE in the germline V gene. The CDR3 region is CASSSDREVGDTQYF. The CDR3 nucleotides are TGTGCCAGCAGCTCCGACAGGGAGGTAGGCGATACGCAGTATTTT.

This clonotype was detected many times. DNA of the CDR3: TGTGCCAGCAGCCAAGATTGGGTCTCGGCCTCCTACGAGCAGTACTTC. Translated: CASSQDWVSASYEQYF. The rearrangement joins TRBV14 to TRBJ2-7; no definite D call. Germline CDR1 and CDR2: SGHDN and FVKESK. This CDR3 region has 16 residues. Trimming shortened V by 0 bases and J by 0 bases, and 12 bases separated the two germline ends.

This clonotype occurred many times. The chain employs TRBV2 and TRBJ2-2; D is unresolved. The CDR3 covers 15 residues. CDR1 and CDR2 from the germline V gene are SNHLY and FYNNEI. Trimming left V 2 bases short and J 0 bases short, with 7 bases between. CDR3 amino acids: CASSERSSNTGELFF. CDR3 bases: TGTGCCAGCAGTGAAAGGTCTTCGAACACCGGGGAGCTGTTTTTT.

The rearrangement links TRBV6-5 to TRBJ2-3; D unresolved. Per the germline V gene, CDR1 is MNHEY and CDR2 is SVGAGI. V was clipped by 1 base and J by 3 bases, with 8 bases between them. This CDR3 spans 14 amino acids. For the CDR3, the DNA is TGTGCCAGCAGTTACTATGGGAAAACAGATACGCAGTATTTT. This encodes CASSYYGKTDTQYF.

The rearrangement links TRBV20-1 to TRBJ2-7, with D possibly matching TRBD1 (5 bases). The CDR3 is 13 residues long. In germline, CDR1 is DFQATT, CDR2 SNEGSKA (reference sequence). V dropped 2 bases and J dropped 4 bases, with 12 bases sitting between them. The chain's CDR3 is CSARRQGLYEQYF. The CDR3 nucleotides read TGCAGTGCTAGAAGGCAGGGTCTTTACGAGCAGTACTTC.

This clonotype was counted only a few times. This chain joins TRBV10-2 and TRBJ2-5, with D unresolved. The V end was cut by 6 bases, the J end by 7 bases, with 12 bases between. Germline V gene data show CDR1 as WSHSY and CDR2 as SAAADI. The CDR3 length is 12 residues. The CDR3 protein is CASRDPSRTQYF. The CDR3 nucleotides are TGCGCCAGCAGAGACCCAAGCAGGACCCAGTACTTC.

A few counts support this clonotype. V gene TRBV29-1 combines with J gene TRBJ2-7, with a weak D call TRBD1 (6 bases). From germline, CDR1 is SQVTM and CDR2 ANQGSEA. The CDR3 runs 14 residues. V lost 0 bases and J lost 2, with 11 bases in between. The CDR3 region has the DNA TGCAGCGTTGAAGATTGGGGGCCTACCTACGAGCAGTACTTC. Translated: CSVEDWGPTYEQYF.

The chain employs TRBV6-2 or TRBV6-3 and TRBJ2-7, with D possibly called TRBD1 or TRBD2 (6 bases each). Germline V gene sequence: CDR1 MNHEY, CDR2 SVGEGT. The V end was cut by 2 bases, the J end by 0 bases, with 8 bases between. The CDR3 extends over 14 amino acids. CDR3 DNA sequence: TGTGCCAGCAGTTACGAGGGGGGCTCCTACGAGCAGTACTTC. Encoded protein: CASSYEGGSYEQYF.

In this sample, this clonotype turned up a few times. The chain recombines TRBV20-1 with TRBJ2-7, with 7 positions matching TRBD2. Looked up from germline, CDR1 is DFQATT and CDR2 is SNEGSKA (reference sequence). V dropped 6 bases and J dropped 3; count of bases not matched to a gene: 8. This CDR3 contains 13 residues. Written as DNA, the CDR3 is TGCAGTGCCCCCGGTGCTAGCGGCTACGAGCAGTACTTC. Translating it yields CSAPGASGYEQYF.

The rearrangement uses TRBV29-1 and TRBJ1-1; D call uncertain. The CDR3 is made up of 15 amino acids. V lost 6 bases and J 3 bases, leaving 20 bases between the germline ends. Germline V gene data show CDR1 as SQVTM and CDR2 as ANQGSEA. The DNA of the CDR3 is TGCAGCGTCCAGGCCGGATTACGGGGTGACACTGAAGCTTTCTTT. It specifies CSVQAGLRGDTEAFF.

This chain links TRBV20-1 with TRBJ2-1, with a tentative D call TRBD1 (7 bases). Trimming shortened V by 6 bases and J by 0 bases, and 24 bases separated the two germline ends. Per the germline V gene, CDR1 is DFQATT and CDR2 is SNEGSKA (reference sequence). CDR3 length: 18 residues. This CDR3 is CSAPPPLGGGLSYNEQFF. The CDR3 DNA reads TGCAGTGCCCCGCCCCCACTAGGAGGGGGCCTCTCCTACAATGAGCAGTTCTTC.

The rearrangement joins TRBV27 to TRBJ2-1; 9 nucleotides agree with TRBD2. Trimming took 4 bases from V and 7 from J; bases not matched to a gene: 8. This CDR3 is built from 15 residues. CDR1 is MNHEY, CDR2 SMNVEV, per germline (reference sequence). The CDR3 nucleotides read TGTGCCAGCAGTTCCGGGACTAGCAGTGGGAATGAGCAGTTCTTC. Amino acids: CASSSGTSSGNEQFF.

There are many counts of this clonotype. J is TRBJ2-7 and V is TRBV29-1, with D possibly matching TRBD2 (5 bases). The germline V and J ends were trimmed by 7 bases and 3 bases, with 10 bases remaining between them. The CDR3 sequence is 11 residues long. Germline CDR1 is SQVTM and CDR2 is ANQGSEA. CDR3 sequence: CSGARGYEQYF. The CDR3 nucleotides read TGCAGCGGGGCCCGGGGCTACGAGCAGTACTTC.

This sequence joins TRBV20-1 and TRBJ2-1; 11 positions match TRBD2. The CDR3 runs 18 residues. Germline V CDR1 and CDR2: DFQATT, SNEGSKA (reference sequence). The junction had 11 bases not matched to a gene; V was cut back by 0 bases and J by 4 bases. The CDR3 sequence is CSARDFGGLAGGYNEQFF. The DNA for the CDR3 is TGCAGTGCTAGAGATTTTGGGGGCCTAGCGGGAGGATACAATGAGCAGTTCTTC.

The chain has TRBV29-1 and TRBJ2-5; weak D call: TRBD1 (5 bases). The CDR3 sequence is 14 residues long. Germline assignment: CDR1 SQVTM and CDR2 ANQGSEA. Deletions cut 6 bases from V and 1 base from J, with 15 bases between. CDR3 amino acids: CSVDQIRVQETQYF. The DNA of the CDR3 is TGCAGCGTCGACCAAATCAGGGTCCAAGAGACCCAGTACTTC.

This clonotype came up a few times. The chain has TRBV27 and TRBJ2-7; no reliable D call. The germline V and J ends were trimmed by 3 bases and 2 bases, with 11 bases remaining between them. The V gene's germline CDR1 is MNHEY and CDR2 SMNVEV (reference sequence). The CDR3 extends over 14 amino acids. CDR3: CASSFSRNPYEQYF. The CDR3 DNA sequence: TGTGCCAGCAGTTTCTCTCGCAACCCCTACGAGCAGTACTTC.

J is TRBJ2-5 and V is TRBV4-3, with D possibly TRBD2 on 5 matching bases. Germline CDR1 and CDR2: LGHNA and YSLEER. This CDR3 is 17 amino acids long. The ends were cut back, 0 bases at V and 4 bases at J, with 18 bases in the middle. CDR3: CASSQDSILSGGETQYF. The CDR3 region has the DNA TGCGCCAGCAGCCAAGATTCCATCCTCTCCGGAGGAGAGACCCAGTACTTC.

The chain couples TRBV24-1 to TRBJ2-2, with no clear D. Germline lookup yields CDR1 KGHDR and CDR2 SFDVKD. The germline V and J ends were trimmed by 0 bases and 3 bases, with 4 bases remaining between them. The CDR3 extends over 14 amino acids. The CDR3 nucleotides are TGTGCCACCAGTGATTTGAGGGACACCGGGGAGCTGTTTTTT. Its protein is CATSDLRDTGELFF.